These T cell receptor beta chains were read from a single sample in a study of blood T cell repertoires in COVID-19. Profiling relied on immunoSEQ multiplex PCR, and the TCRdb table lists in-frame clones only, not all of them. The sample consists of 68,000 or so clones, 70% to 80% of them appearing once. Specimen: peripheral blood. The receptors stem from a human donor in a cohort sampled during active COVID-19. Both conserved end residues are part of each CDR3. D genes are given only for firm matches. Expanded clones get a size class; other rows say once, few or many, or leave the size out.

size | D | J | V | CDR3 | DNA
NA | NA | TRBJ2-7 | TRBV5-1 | CASSLGLDSPYEQYF | TGCGCCAGCAGCTTGGGTTTGGACTCCCCCTACGAGCAGTACTTC
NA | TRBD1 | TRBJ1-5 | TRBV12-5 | CASGPQGGEQPQHF | TGTGCTAGTGGTCCACAGGGGGGGGAGCAGCCCCAGCATTTT
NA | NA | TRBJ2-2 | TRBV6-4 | CASSKELNTGELFF | TGTGCCAGCAGTAAGGAGTTGAACACCGGGGAGCTGTTTTTT
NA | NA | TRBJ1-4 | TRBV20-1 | CSASRPGLGGEKLFF | TGCAGTGCTAGTCGCCCGGGACTCGGGGGTGAAAAACTGTTTTTT
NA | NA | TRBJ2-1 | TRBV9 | CASSVLPGVSLNEQFF | TGTGCCAGCAGCGTCCTACCAGGGGTTTCCCTCAATGAGCAGTTCTTC
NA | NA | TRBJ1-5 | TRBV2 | CASRLLDQPQHF | TGTGCCAGCAGGCTATTGGATCAGCCCCAGCATTTT
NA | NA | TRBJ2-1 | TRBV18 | CASSPLATYNEQFF | TGTGCCAGCTCACCACTAGCGACCTACAATGAGCAGTTCTTC
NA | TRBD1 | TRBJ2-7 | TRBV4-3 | CASSHSATGESYEQYF | TGCGCCAGCAGCCACTCAGCGACAGGGGAATCCTACGAGCAGTACTTC
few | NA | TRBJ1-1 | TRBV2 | CASSPRDTGTEAFF | TGTGCCAGCAGTCCAAGGGACACTGGGACTGAAGCTTTCTTT
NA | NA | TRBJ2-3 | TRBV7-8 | CASSRGSSTDTQYF | TGTGCCAGCAGCCGAGGGTCTAGTACAGATACGCAGTATTTT
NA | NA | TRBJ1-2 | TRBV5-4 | CASSPDWSYGYTF | TGTGCCAGCAGCCCAGACTGGAGCTATGGCTACACCTTC
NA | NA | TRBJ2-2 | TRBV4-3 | CASSQEARLVAGELFF | TGCGCCAGCAGCCAAGAGGCGAGACTAGTGGCCGGGGAGCTGTTTTTT
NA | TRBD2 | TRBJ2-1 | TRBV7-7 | CASSTSSGGYNEQFF | TGTGCTAGCAGCACCTCTAGCGGAGGCTACAATGAGCAGTTCTTC
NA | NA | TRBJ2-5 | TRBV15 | CATSRARQGGQETQYF | TGTGCCACCAGCAGAGCTCGACAGGGAGGTCAGGAGACCCAGTACTTC
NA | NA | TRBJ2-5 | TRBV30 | CAWGSGDKTQYF | TGTGCCTGGGGGTCAGGGGACAAGACCCAGTACTTC
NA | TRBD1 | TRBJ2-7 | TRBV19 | CASSSTRTGNEQYF | TGTGCCAGTAGTAGTACTAGGACAGGGAACGAGCAGTACTTC
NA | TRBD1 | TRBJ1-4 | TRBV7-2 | CASSPPGTANEKLFF | TGTGCCAGCAGCCCCCCCGGGACAGCTAATGAAAAACTGTTTTTT
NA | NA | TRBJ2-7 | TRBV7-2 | CASSLEGRGVQYF | TGTGCCAGCAGCTTAGAGGGACGCGGGGTGCAGTACTTC
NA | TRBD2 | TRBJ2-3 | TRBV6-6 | CASRGTSGLTDTQYF | TGTGCCAGCAGGGGGACTAGCGGACTCACAGATACGCAGTATTTT
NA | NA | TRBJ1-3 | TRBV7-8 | CASSLRGSRPGNTIYF | TGTGCCAGCAGCTTAAGAGGGTCAAGACCCGGAAACACCATATATTTT
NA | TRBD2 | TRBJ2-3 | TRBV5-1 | CASSLVGLGTDTQYF | TGCGCCAGCAGCTTGGTGGGACTAGGCACAGATACGCAGTATTTT
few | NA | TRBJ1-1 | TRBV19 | CASSPTVNTEAFF | TGTGCCAGTAGTCCCACAGTGAACACTGAAGCTTTCTTT
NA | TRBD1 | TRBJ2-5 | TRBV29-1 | CSVDRQGGETQYF | TGCAGCGTTGACCGACAGGGGGGTGAGACCCAGTACTTC
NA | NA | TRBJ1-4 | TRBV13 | CASSSRQSKLFF | TGTGCCAGCAGCTCCCGACAGTCAAAACTGTTTTTT
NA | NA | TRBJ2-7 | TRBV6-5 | CATDKYRGYEQYF | TGTGCCACCGATAAGTATAGGGGATACGAGCAGTACTTC
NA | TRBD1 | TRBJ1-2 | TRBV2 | CASSPNPGTGVGYTF | TGTGCCAGCAGTCCGAACCCCGGGACAGGTGTCGGCTACACCTTC
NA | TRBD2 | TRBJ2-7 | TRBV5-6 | CASSPARGGNYEQYF | TGTGCCAGCAGCCCTGCACGCGGGGGGAATTACGAGCAGTACTTC
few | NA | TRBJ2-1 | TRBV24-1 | CATSDRVGAVDHEQFF | TGTGCCACCAGTGATAGGGTAGGGGCTGTAGACCATGAGCAGTTCTTC
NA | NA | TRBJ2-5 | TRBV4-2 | CASSQNQGQETQYF | TGTGCCAGCAGCCAAAACCAGGGCCAAGAGACCCAGTACTTC
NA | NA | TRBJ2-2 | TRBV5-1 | CASSPNPGYTGELFF | TGCGCCAGCAGCCCCAACCCAGGTTACACCGGGGAGCTGTTTTTT
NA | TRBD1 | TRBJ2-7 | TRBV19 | CASSPSPGTDPYEQYF | TGTGCCAGTAGTCCCAGCCCCGGGACAGACCCCTACGAGCAGTACTTC
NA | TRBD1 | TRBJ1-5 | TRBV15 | CATSRGDRAGNQPQHF | TGTGCCACCAGCAGAGGAGACAGGGCTGGCAATCAGCCCCAGCATTTT
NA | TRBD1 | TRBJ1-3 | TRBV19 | CASSLEGASGNTIYF | TGTGCCAGTTCTCTGGAGGGGGCCTCTGGAAACACCATATATTTT
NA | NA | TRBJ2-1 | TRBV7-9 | CASSTAQGNEQFF | TGTGCCAGCAGCACCGCCCAGGGCAATGAGCAGTTCTTC
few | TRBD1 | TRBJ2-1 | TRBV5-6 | CASRLGQVSYNEQFF | TGTGCCAGCAGACTCGGACAGGTCTCCTACAATGAGCAGTTCTTC
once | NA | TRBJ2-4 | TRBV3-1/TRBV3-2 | CASSQTGTRNQNIQYF | TGTGCCAGCAGCCAAACCGGTACTCGAAACCAAAACATTCAGTACTTC
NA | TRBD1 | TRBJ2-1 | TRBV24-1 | CATSDRGQVTEQFF | TGTGCCACCAGTGATCGCGGACAGGTCACTGAGCAGTTCTTC